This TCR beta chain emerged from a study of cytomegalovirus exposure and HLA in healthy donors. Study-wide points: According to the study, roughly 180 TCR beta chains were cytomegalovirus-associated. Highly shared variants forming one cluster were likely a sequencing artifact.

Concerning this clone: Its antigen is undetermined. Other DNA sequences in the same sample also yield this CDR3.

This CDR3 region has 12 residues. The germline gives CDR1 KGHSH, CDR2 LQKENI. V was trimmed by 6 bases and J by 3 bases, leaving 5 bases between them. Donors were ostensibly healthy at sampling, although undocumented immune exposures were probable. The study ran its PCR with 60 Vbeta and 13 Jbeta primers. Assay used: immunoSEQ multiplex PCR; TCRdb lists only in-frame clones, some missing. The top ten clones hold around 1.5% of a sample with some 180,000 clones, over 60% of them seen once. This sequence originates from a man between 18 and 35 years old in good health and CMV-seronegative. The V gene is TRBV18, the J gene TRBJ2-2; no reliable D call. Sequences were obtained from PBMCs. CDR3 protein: CASSPDTGELFF. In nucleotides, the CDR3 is TGTGCCAGCTCTCCCGACACCGGGGAGCTGTTTTTT.